This T cell receptor (beta chain) was identified in a study of cytomegalovirus exposure and HLA in healthy donors. This clone showed up just a few times. Its target is unknown. The PCR was carried out with 60 Vbeta primers and 13 Jbeta primers. TCRdb keeps only in-frame clones here, not all; method: immunoSEQ multiplex PCR. Of 130,000 to 150,000 clones listed, 80% are singletons. Findings of the study overall: Among TCR beta chains of equal frequency, HLA-associated ones were more clonally expanded in a later analysis. 87-base-pair reads could not separate some V segments, including TRBV6-2 and TRBV6-3. TCR sequences were mostly rare, though some public TCRs occurred in many donors. From TCR beta sequences, most subjects' HLA-A and HLA-B alleles were reportedly predicted accurately.

The germline V gene has CDR1 SGHVS and CDR2 FQNEAQ. Trimming stripped 1 base from V and 0 bases from J, with 13 bases between. This CDR3 is 18 amino acids long. The sample was PBMCs. The rearrangement joins TRBV7-8 to TRBJ2-6; tentative D call: TRBD2 (7 bases). The clonotype originates from a man aged 35 to 55 in good health and CMV-seronegative. The CDR3 spells CASSLVAGASSGANVLTF. CDR3 nucleotide sequence: TGTGCCAGCAGCTTAGTTGCGGGGGCTAGCTCTGGGGCCAACGTCCTGACTTTC. Full variable domain (missing parts from reference TRBV7-8 and TRBJ2-6): GAGVSQSPRYKVAKRGQDVALRCDPISGHVSLFWYQQALGQGPEFLTYFQNEAQLDKSGLPSDRFFAERPEGSVSTLKIQRTQQEDSAVYLCASSLVAGASSGANVLTFGAGSRLTVL.